The clone carrying this T cell receptor (beta chain) was observed at least ten times. Its antigen remains unknown. Using genomic DNA as the template, TCR beta VDJ and CDR3 profiling was carried out. MiXCR, applied by TCRdb to the reads, yields one record per CDR3 protein. This sample carries 200,000 to 300,000 distinct CDR3 sequences, around half of them seen once, and the ten largest clones take 6.5% to 8%. The sample comes from a study of CD8+CD57+ T cells in acquired aplastic anemia. Patients included in sequencing had previously demonstrated CD8+CD57+ cell expansion by flow cytometry. All patients had severe acquired aplastic anemia. Study findings and constraints: Shared by patients and controls, 25 to 30 CD8+ CDR3s were abundant in patients.

The sequence derives from a human donor with aplastic anemia. What was sequenced was sorted CD4+, CD8+, or CD8+CD57+ T cells (not recorded which) from PBMCs.

Written as DNA, the CDR3 is TGTGCCAGCAGTTTAGTACCTTATAGGCGTCCAACCTACGAGCAGTACTTC. Translating gives CASSLVPYRRPTYEQYF. The chain joins TRBV12-3 or TRBV12-4 to TRBJ2-7, with D unclear. This CDR3 has 17 amino acids. V lost 1 base and J 2 bases, leaving 18 bases between the germline ends.